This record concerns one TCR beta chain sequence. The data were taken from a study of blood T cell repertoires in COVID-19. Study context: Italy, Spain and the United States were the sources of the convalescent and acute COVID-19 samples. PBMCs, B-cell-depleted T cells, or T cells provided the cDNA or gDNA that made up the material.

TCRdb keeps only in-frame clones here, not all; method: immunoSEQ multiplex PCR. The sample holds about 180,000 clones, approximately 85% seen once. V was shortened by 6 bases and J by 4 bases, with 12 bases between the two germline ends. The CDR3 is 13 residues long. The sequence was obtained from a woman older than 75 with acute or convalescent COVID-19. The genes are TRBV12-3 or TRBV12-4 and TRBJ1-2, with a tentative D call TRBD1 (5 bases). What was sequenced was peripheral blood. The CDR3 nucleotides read TGTGCCAGCAGCCCGGGGGGGGTCTATGGCTACACCTTC. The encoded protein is CASSPGGVYGYTF.